This T cell receptor beta chain was sequenced during a study of cytomegalovirus exposure and HLA in healthy donors (dated by TCRdb to the late 2010s). Study-wide context: An earlier analysis of some 620 of the donors reported 250 to 300 Gb of sequence data and approximately 120 million unique TCR beta sequences obtained from about 180 million T cells. Besides the first cohort of some 670 subjects, a separate validation cohort made up of over 95 different subjects was used. The study was designed to test whether signatures of past pathogen exposure could be identified by cataloging public T cell receptors. All discovery cohort repertoires had been generated on a single sequencing platform. Using immunosequencing, the study profiled T cell repertoires from fewer than 700 subjects and related those repertoires to cytomegalovirus serostatus. The number of donors typed differed by locus, with roughly 620-640 for A, B, C, DRB1 and DQB1, 522 for DQA1, nearly 610 for DPA1, and about 450 for DPB1. In a later genetic analysis, genome-wide SNP genotypes for 398 of the 666 donors were used, and that subset was treated as a discovery cohort. On average, around 200,000 unique TCR beta nucleotide sequences were sequenced per donor among about 400 genotyped donors of the cohort, with around 19% of those sequences being non-productive. A later analysis re-analyzed previously published TCR beta repertoires from 650 to 800 donors and added high-resolution HLA genotyping to study TCR occurrence patterns. Because of strong linkage in the cohort, a handful of DR-DQ haplotypes were treated as single units for association and clustering. The later analysis used no new phenotypic data to find candidate immune exposures, relying instead on TCR beta sequences and their occurrence across donors. An earlier analysis of fewer than 700 of the donors applied high-throughput TCR beta sequencing to assess whether each TCR beta V gene segment acted as functional or pseudogenic. High-throughput TCR immunosequencing, statistical association of individual TCRs with disease status, and machine learning were combined to predict cytomegalovirus infection status. The genetic ancestry cluster associated with self-reported Caucasian donors included 81% of the approximately 430 genotyped donors. Both class I and class II loci were covered by HLA typing, at four-digit resolution. Donor age, sex, ethnicity and CMV serostatus were compiled alongside the repertoire data. Around 330 gigabases of sequencing data and 70 million to 95 million unique TCR sequences made up an early release that covered 500 to 650 HLA-typed donors.

Libraries were constructed by the immunoSEQ multiplex PCR assay. The multiplex PCR relied on a mix of 60 forward primers for TCR Vbeta segments and 13 reverse primers for TCR Jbeta segments. Amplification of the CDR3 region of rearranged TCR beta genes was performed with a multiplex PCR assay on genomic DNA. The Illumina HiSeq System was used to sequence the amplified TCR beta libraries as 87-base-pair reads. The study's own analysis went as follows. In a later analysis, tens of millions of unique TCR beta chains were counted across the approximately 670 repertoires, and roughly 10 million of these chains were shared by at least two donors. A nearest-neighbor algorithm error-corrected the raw reads and collapsed the reads into unique sequences, merging closely related sequences to remove PCR and sequencing errors. To assign V, D and J gene segments, CDR3 sequences were aligned to IMGT reference sequences. For a sequence to be retained, at least a six-nucleotide match to both a V gene segment and a J gene segment was required. Rearrangements were classified as productive when the CDR3 lacked stop codons and remained in frame with V and J, and all other rearrangements were classified as non-productive. CDR3 was defined by IMGT convention, running from the second conserved V-encoded cysteine to the conserved J-encoded phenylalanine. The earlier analysis of about 620 of the donors excluded sequences that lacked an unambiguous match to a single V gene segment. An earlier analysis of a few hundred of the donors called V segments functional above 56.7% productive rearrangements and segregating when the between-donor standard deviation exceeded 5%. To diagnose cytomegalovirus status from the catalog of TCR beta chain sequences, a statistical classification framework was built. A later analysis assigned V and J genes by comparing TCR nucleotide sequences with IMGT/GENE-DB human TR gene sequences. The TCRdist pipeline was used in a later analysis to assign CDR3 sequences and most-parsimonious VDJ recombination scenarios. A later analysis defined each TCR beta chain by its CDR3 amino acid sequence plus V-gene family, and excluded reads lacking a unique V-gene family. To address suspected cross-contamination and a sequencing artifact, a later analysis removed around 590 highly shared, low-generation-probability nucleotide sequences. A later analysis calculated a clonal expansion index for each public chain from normalized within-repertoire ranks of inferred template counts. In a later analysis, generation probabilities were computed with a VDJ recombination model fitted to out-of-frame rearrangements, and the resulting probabilities were checked against IGoR. In a later analysis, TCR-TCR, TCR-HLA and TCR-CMV co-occurrence was scored with hypergeometric tests, and a repertoire-size bias correction was applied to TCR pairs. A later analysis estimated false discovery rates by permuting HLA or CMV assignments 20 times. A later analysis grouped co-occurring TCRs with DBSCAN, adding TCRdist sequence similarity when clustering within HLA-allele-positive subsets. Co-occurrence clustering excluded repertoires with fewer than 30,000 or more than 120,000 public chains, plus five with anomalous nucleotide sharing. In its TCRdb copy, this immuneACCESS table keeps in-frame sequences only and misses some clones. Where compared with another copy, unresolved V genes explain less than half of these, and the others have no known cause. The V and J calls and clone size are taken from that table; D and trimming were inferred from the DNA. The sample data list some 130,000 clones, and 76% of these were observed just once. Together, the top ten hold about 3.1% of the sample.

Points on this clone: What this receptor recognizes is not known. Per-base quality was not reported, and no clone a single base away is much larger than it.

Overall study results and their limits: Some IMGT-functional V segments, including TRBV6-2 and TRBV6-3, could not be distinguished by the 87-base-pair reads and were therefore excluded. In a later genetic analysis, a missense DCLRE1C variant was associated with V-gene and J-gene trimming of TCR beta chains, and the association was replicated in an independent cohort. For the cohort, immune exposure information was limited to CMV serostatus. In a later analysis, the rate of TCR association differed among HLA loci, with DRB1 alleles having the most associated TCRs and HLA-C alleles having the fewest. A further reported finding was that TCR beta sequences accurately predicted the HLA-A and HLA-B alleles for most subjects in the first cohort. The authors suggested that the approach could potentially be generalized to other disease states and immunological phenotypes. Compared with equally common non-associated chains, HLA-associated TCR beta chains in a later analysis were more clonally expanded and had lower generation probabilities. According to a later analysis, parvovirus B19, influenza, CMV and Epstein-Barr virus appeared linked to several top co-occurrence clusters. In both the original and validation cohorts, the classifier was reported to diagnose cytomegalovirus status with high specificity and sensitivity. When HLA alleles, especially DR and DQ, strongly co-occurred, TCR associations were difficult to assign to individual alleles. A few of the identified cytomegalovirus-associated TCR beta chains were confirmed in vitro to be specific for cytomegalovirus antigens. The earlier analysis of 450 to 700 of the donors excluded approximately 17 rarely observed V segments, including chromosome 9 orphons, because counts were too low. The presence/absence analyses assumed that sequencing depth was roughly uniform across donors, and that assumption may not be true. In the study, 150 to 200 TCR beta chains were listed as associated with cytomegalovirus. Because some donors lacked HLA typing at each locus, the association tests relied only on the typed subset. In this cohort, only TCR beta chains were sequenced, and detectable features were limited by the absence of alpha or paired-chain data. Most TCR sequences were seen in very few donors, while some public TCRs were found in many individuals. A group of highly shared sequence variants was considered likely to be a technical artifact of the sequencing pipeline. In a later analysis, around 15,000 TCR beta sequences were associated with specific HLA alleles at a false discovery rate of 0.05. In a later analysis, most CMV-associated TCR beta chains were found to appear HLA-restricted, with HLA associations seemingly driven largely by CMV exposure. Compared with the roughly 670-donor mean, donors in an Asian-associated ancestry cluster had fewer N-insertions in productive TCRs, according to a later genetic analysis. Linkage disequilibrium might explain the correlated functional status among segregating V segments, but an unknown experimental factor could not be excluded. Broadly in line with IMGT annotations, most TCR beta V segments showed up in productive rearrangements about 87% or about 30% of the time in an earlier analysis of under 700 of the donors.

The cohort was made up of about 610 healthy bone marrow donors. All cohort members were sampled while nominally healthy, although unrecorded immune exposures were likely present. The donor was CMV seronegative and belonged to the group of under 400 seronegative cohort members. Every donor gave a peripheral blood sample, and the peripheral blood mononuclear cells from that sample were used for TCR beta sequencing. Genomic DNA was extracted from the blood cell samples with the Qiagen DNeasy Blood Extraction Kit. Spanning cysteine to phenylalanine, the CDR3 consists of 13 amino acids. Only the CDR3 part of the read is kept: 39 bases, read in frame from the first base. The CDR1 and CDR2 encoded by the germline V gene are SGHRS and YFSETQ. The V end loses 4 bases and the J end loses 10 bases, and a stretch of 15 bases separates them.

Sequencing used PBMCs. The origin of this receptor is a man in his forties in good health and CMV-seronegative. The chain was built from TRBV5-1 and TRBJ2-1; the D gene assignment is ambiguous. Read as DNA, the sequence is TGCGCCAGCAGCACAAACTCAGGTTCAGAGCAGTTCTTC. Translated, it reads CASSTNSGSEQFF.